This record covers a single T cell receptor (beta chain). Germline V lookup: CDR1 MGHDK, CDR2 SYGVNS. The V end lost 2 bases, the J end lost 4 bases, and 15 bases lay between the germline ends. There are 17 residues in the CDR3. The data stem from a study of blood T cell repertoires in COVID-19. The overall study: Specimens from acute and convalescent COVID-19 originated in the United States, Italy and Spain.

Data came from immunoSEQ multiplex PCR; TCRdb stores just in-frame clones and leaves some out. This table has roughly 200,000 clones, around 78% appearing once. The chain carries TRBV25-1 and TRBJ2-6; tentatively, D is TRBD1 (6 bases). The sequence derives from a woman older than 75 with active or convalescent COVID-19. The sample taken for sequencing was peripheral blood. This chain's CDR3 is CASSEGGSHGGANVLTF. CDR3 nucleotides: TGTGCCAGCAGTGAAGGGGGCTCCCACGGCGGGGCCAACGTCCTGACTTTC.